This T cell receptor beta chain originates from a study of read filtering for tumor transcriptome and immune sequencing. At the level of the study: Among patients, 17 to 20 were male and approximately 15 female, aged about 40 to 90 (mean roughly 63). IR-seq gave about 3.5 to 10.27 million TCR reads per sample; RNA-seq gave roughly 80 to 1273.

This clonotype was detected ten times or more. From roughly 390 ng of RNA, a library with molecular barcoded alpha/delta and beta/gamma adaptors was made. TCRdb re-analysed the reads in MiXCR, keeping a single row per CDR3 protein. Of roughly 130,000 distinct CDR3 sequences listed, over 10% are singletons. The germline gives CDR1 MDHEN, CDR2 SYDVKM. The CDR3 loop spans 15 amino acids. J was trimmed by 3 bases and V by 5 bases; bases with no gene match: 6. The TCR originated in a donor over 35 with multiple myeloma. Input material: a population of CD138-negative cells sorted from bone marrow. The chain is built from TRBV28 and TRBJ1-2; 10 nucleotides agree with TRBD1. The CDR3 spells CASSKPGQGYYGYTF. CDR3 coding DNA: TGTGCCAGCAGTAAGCCGGGACAGGGGTACTATGGCTACACCTTC.